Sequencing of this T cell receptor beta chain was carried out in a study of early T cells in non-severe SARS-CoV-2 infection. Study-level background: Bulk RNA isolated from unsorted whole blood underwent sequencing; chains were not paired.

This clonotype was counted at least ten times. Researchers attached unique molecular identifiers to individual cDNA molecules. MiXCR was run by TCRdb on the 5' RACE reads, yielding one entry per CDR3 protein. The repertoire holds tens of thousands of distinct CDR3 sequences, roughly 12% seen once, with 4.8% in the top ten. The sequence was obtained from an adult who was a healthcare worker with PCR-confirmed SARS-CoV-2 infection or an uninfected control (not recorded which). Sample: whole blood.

CDR3 bases: TGTGCCAGCAGCTCCTCAGATACGCAGTATTTT. The encoded protein is CASSSSDTQYF. V gene TRBV7-9 combines with J gene TRBJ2-3; D gene uncertain. CDR1 is SEHNR, CDR2 FQNEAQ, per germline (reference sequence). Trimming pared 4 bases from V and 4 bases from J, leaving 3 bases between. The CDR3 is 11 residues long.